One sample yielded the 24 T cell receptor beta chains listed below, sequenced in a study of vaccination and CD4 T cells after COVID-19. Treatment reported: approximately nine-day PBMC culture with coronavirus spike peptide pools or control peptides (ViraFEST assay). The Oncomine TCR Beta short-read assay was applied to DNA of cultured CD4+ T cells. MiXCR, run by TCRdb on the PCR reads, gives a single entry per CDR3 protein. The sample includes roughly 6,300 distinct CDR3 sequences, approximately 32% of them seen just once. No antigen is known for these receptors. Here the sequenced sample was CD4+ T cells from blood, cultured in vitro, taken after SARS-CoV-2 vaccination. The receptor set was obtained from a human donor who had recovered from COVID-19.

The genes are TRBV20-1 and TRBJ1-2; 7 nucleotides line up with TRBD1. V trimming: 0 bases; J trimming: 6 bases; junction bases outside the gene matches: 7. Germline assignment: CDR1 DFQATT and CDR2 SNEGSKA (reference sequence). The CDR3 runs 14 residues. Here the CDR3 reads CSARDPRQGHGYTF. In DNA form, the CDR3 reads TGCAGTGCTAGAGATCCTCGACAGGGACATGGCTACACCTTC.

The rearrangement joins TRBV19 to TRBJ1-5, with D possibly matching TRBD1 (5 bases). In germline, CDR1 is LNHDA, CDR2 SQIVND (reference sequence). The V end lost 3 bases, the J end lost 8 bases, and 14 bases lay between the germline ends. This CDR3 region has 14 residues. CDR3 in DNA: TGTGCCAGTAGTATGGCGGAGGGGCAGAAGCCCCAGCATTTT. It encodes CASSMAEGQKPQHF.

This clonotype was found a few times. This chain connects TRBV28 to TRBJ2-7, with a weak D call TRBD1 (6 bases). CDR3 size: 13 residues. V shed 7 bases and J shed 7 bases, with 17 bases lying between them. Looked up from germline, CDR1 is MDHEN and CDR2 is SYDVKM. The CDR3 reads CASTIYQQGEQYF. The DNA for the CDR3 is TGTGCCAGCACCATTTACCAACAGGGAGAGCAGTACTTC.

The chain couples TRBV29-1 to TRBJ2-5; 10 nucleotides agree with TRBD2. This CDR3 comprises 15 residues. With 3 bases clipped from V and 5 bases from J, the junction kept 9 bases outside the gene matches. Germline CDR1 is SQVTM and CDR2 is ANQGSEA. CDR3 region: CSVEPAGGPGETQYF. The CDR3 coding sequence is TGCAGCGTTGAGCCAGCGGGAGGGCCGGGGGAGACCCAGTACTTC.

This clonotype has a handful of counts. The chain is built from TRBV7-9 and TRBJ2-5; weak D call: TRBD2 (5 bases). The V gene lost 5 bases and the J gene lost 4 bases, with 17 bases spanning the gap. The germline gives CDR1 SEHNR, CDR2 FQNEAQ (reference sequence). The CDR3 is 15 amino acids. The CDR3 sequence: CASSTQGPSRETQYF. The DNA for the CDR3 is TGTGCCAGCAGCACCCAAGGGCCTAGCCGAGAGACCCAGTACTTC.

The chain joins TRBV20-1 to TRBJ2-3, with 7 bases fitting TRBD2. The CDR3 spans 15 residues. The V and J ends lost 5 bases and 4 bases, in that order; junction bases with no gene match: 12. Germline loops: CDR1 DFQATT, CDR2 SNEGSKA (reference sequence). The CDR3: CSASELPGRPDTQYF. The CDR3, as DNA: TGCAGTGCTTCCGAACTCCCCGGGAGGCCAGATACGCAGTATTTT.

This clonotype qualifies as medium-sized (0.01 to 0.1%). The V and J genes are TRBV6-1 and TRBJ1-1; D perhaps matches TRBD1 (6 bases). Germline values: CDR1 MNHNS, CDR2 SASEGT. The CDR3 runs 16 residues. Trimming removed 5 bases from V and 0 bases from J, with 16 bases in between. The CDR3 protein is CASSPLGAQVNTEAFF. The CDR3 DNA sequence: TGTGCCAGCAGTCCCCTGGGGGCGCAGGTGAACACTGAAGCTTTCTTT.

This clonotype counts as medium-sized. The gene calls are TRBV20-1 and TRBJ2-7, with 11 bases matching TRBD2. Germline loops: CDR1 DFQATT, CDR2 SNEGSKA (reference sequence). The V and J ends lost 8 bases and 0 bases, in that order; junction bases with no gene match: 3. This CDR3 is 13 amino acids long. The CDR3 here is CSSGLADSYEQYF. The CDR3, as DNA: TGCAGTTCGGGACTAGCGGACTCCTACGAGCAGTACTTC.

The chain couples TRBV19 to TRBJ1-2; 12 nucleotides line up with TRBD1. Germline V gene lookup returns CDR1 LNHDA and CDR2 SQIVND (reference sequence). The CDR3 runs 13 residues. The V segment lost 6 bases and the J segment 7 bases; nucleotides outside the gene matches: 3. The CDR3 here is CASRGQGAGGYTF. As DNA, the CDR3 is TGTGCCAGTAGGGGACAGGGGGCTGGTGGCTACACCTTC.

The chain carries TRBV7-3 and TRBJ2-3, with 7 bases identical to TRBD1. The V gene's germline CDR1 is SGHTA and CDR2 FQGTGA. The CDR3 length is 16 residues. V shed 5 bases, J shed 1 base, and the junction held 9 bases outside the gene matches. CDR3 protein: CASSPTFGTGTDTQYF. In DNA form, the CDR3 reads TGTGCCAGCAGCCCTACCTTCGGGACAGGCACAGATACGCAGTATTTT.

This clonotype was seen a single time. This chain joins TRBV19 and TRBJ1-5, with D maybe TRBD1 (6 bases). CDR1 LNHDA and CDR2 SQIVND come from the germline V gene (reference sequence). This CDR3 contains 13 residues. V lost 6 bases, J lost 5 bases, and 11 bases lay in between. CDR3 sequence (DNA): TGTGCCAGTAGCCTGGACAGCGATCAGCCCCAGCATTTT. The encoded protein is CASSLDSDQPQHF.

The chain joins TRBV4-2 to TRBJ1-5; D uncertain. V lost 0 bases and J lost 3, with 9 bases in between. Germline V gene lookup returns CDR1 LGHNA and CDR2 YNFKEQ. The CDR3 length is 15 residues. Here the CDR3 reads CASSQEWPPNQPQHF. In nucleotides, the CDR3 is TGTGCCAGCAGCCAAGAATGGCCACCCAATCAGCCCCAGCATTTT.

This clonotype was detected a few times. V gene TRBV27 combines with J gene TRBJ2-7, with 7 bases lining up with TRBD1. The CDR3 runs to 16 residues. Germline-derived CDR1 and CDR2 are MNHEY and SMNVEV (reference sequence). The ends lost 1 base at V and 0 bases at J; junction bases unmatched: 6. CDR3 sequence (DNA): TGTGCCAGCAGTTTATTGTTTGGGACAGACTCCTACGAGCAGTACTTC. Translating gives CASSLLFGTDSYEQYF.

The CDR3 loop is CASSWDGAYNEQFF. In nucleotides, the CDR3 is TGTGCCAGCAGTTGGGACGGGGCATACAATGAGCAGTTCTTC. V gene TRBV28 combines with J gene TRBJ2-1; D is tentatively TRBD1 or TRBD2 (5 bases each). V lost 4 bases, J lost 4 bases, and 11 bases lay in between. In germline, CDR1 is MDHEN, CDR2 SYDVKM. This CDR3 comprises 14 residues. The entire variable domain, with the rest obtained from reference TRBV28 and TRBJ2-1, is as follows: DVKVTQSSRYLVKRTGEKVFLECVQDMDHENMFWYRQDPGLGLRLIYFSYDVKMKEKGDIPEGYSVSREKKERFSLILESASTNQTSMYLCASSWDGAYNEQFFGPGTRLTVL.

The chain is built from TRBV4-3 and TRBJ2-3; maybe TRBD1 (6 bases). The CDR3 covers 13 residues. Looked up from germline, CDR1 is LGHNA and CDR2 is YSLEER. With 0 bases removed from V and 11 bases from J, the gap between germline ends came to 12 bases. The DNA of the CDR3 is TGCGCCAGCAGCCAAGAGGAGCGGACAGAGCAGTATTTT. Translating gives CASSQEERTEQYF.

J is TRBJ2-7 and V is TRBV7-2, with 7 bases fitting TRBD1. CDR1 and CDR2 (germline): SGHTA, FQGNSA. J was trimmed by 6 bases and V by 3 bases; bases with no gene match: 11. The CDR3 loop spans 15 amino acids. The CDR3 here is CASSFKGQRPGEQYF. DNA for the CDR3: TGTGCCAGCAGCTTTAAGGGACAGAGGCCTGGCGAGCAGTACTTC.

V usage is TRBV6-1 and J usage is TRBJ1-2; D is perhaps TRBD1 (5 bases). The CDR3 consists of 14 residues. V was shortened by 7 bases and J by 10 bases, with 22 bases between the two germline ends. Germline loops: CDR1 MNHNS, CDR2 SASEGT. The CDR3 DNA follows: TGTGCCAGCATAACCTTCCTTGGGGCAGGAGACTACACCTTC. It is translated as CASITFLGAGDYTF.

The chain recombines TRBV7-9 with TRBJ2-7; the D is unclear. This CDR3 region has 14 residues. CDR1 is SEHNR and CDR2 is FQNEAQ in the germline V gene (reference sequence). V gave up 1 base and J gave up 2 bases, with 9 bases separating them. The CDR3 DNA reads TGTGCCAGCAGCTTAGAGGCTGATCCCTACGAGCAGTACTTC. This sequence encodes CASSLEADPYEQYF.

This rearrangement joins TRBV5-1 to TRBJ2-1; TRBD2 aligns across 7 bases. With 5 bases clipped from V and 5 bases from J, the junction kept 4 bases outside the gene matches. CDR3 size: 13 residues. Looked up from germline, CDR1 is SGHRS and CDR2 is YFSETQ. DNA for the CDR3: TGCGCCAGCAGGCTAGCGGCAGACAATGAGCAGTTCTTC. Translation: CASRLAADNEQFF.

V usage is TRBV6-1 and J usage is TRBJ2-3; 8 bases align to TRBD1. There are 14 residues in the CDR3. V dropped 6 bases and J dropped 2; count of bases not matched to a gene: 4. The germline CDR1 and CDR2 sequences are MNHNS and SASEGT. This CDR3 is CASSQQGVTDTQYF. The CDR3 DNA reads as TGTGCCAGCAGCCAACAGGGGGTCACAGATACGCAGTATTTT.

About this clonotype: A single base is all that separates this from a far larger clone, so a read error is likely. Given the absence of the conserved phenylalanine or tryptophan at the CDR3 end, a read error is likely. The CDR3 region is CAGTQGGSGSPLHL. The CDR3 bases are TGTGCCGGGACGCAGGGTGGATCGGGGTCACCCCTCCACCTT. The V call is TRBV6-6, the J call TRBJ1-6, with a possible D match to TRBD1 (5 bases). The CDR3 covers 14 residues. Trimming left V 11 bases short and J 10 bases short, with 21 bases between. CDR1 is MNHNY and CDR2 is SVGAGI in the germline V gene (reference sequence).

The chain combines TRBV20-1 with TRBJ2-7; D uncertain. This CDR3 has 13 amino acids. From germline, CDR1 is DFQATT and CDR2 SNEGSKA (reference sequence). V was shortened by 0 bases and J by 3 bases, with 9 bases between the two germline ends. CDR3 loop: CSARDQGIYEQYF. The CDR3 DNA follows: TGCAGTGCTAGAGATCAAGGGATCTACGAGCAGTACTTC.

The gene calls are TRBV7-3 and TRBJ2-1; 12 bases are shared with TRBD2. The CDR3 is made up of 17 amino acids. Trimming removed 1 base from V and 5 bases from J; junction bases left unmatched: 6. Germline V gene data show CDR1 as SGHTA and CDR2 as FQGTGA. The CDR3 DNA follows: TGTGCCAGCAGCTTAAGGGGCCGGACTAGCGGGAACAATGAGCAGTTCTTC. It encodes CASSLRGRTSGNNEQFF.

The V call is TRBV10-3, the J call TRBJ1-1; D is perhaps TRBD1 (6 bases). From germline, CDR1 is ENHRY and CDR2 SYGVKD. V was cut by 4 bases and J by 8 bases, with 14 bases left in between. The CDR3 loop spans 13 amino acids. The CDR3 here is CAISAGADREAFF. CDR3 in DNA: TGTGCCATCAGTGCGGGGGCGGACAGAGAAGCTTTCTTT.